Here is one T cell receptor (beta chain) with its context. The data were obtained in a study of T cell responses to AZD1222 COVID-19 vaccine. Data came from immunoSEQ multiplex PCR; TCRdb stores just in-frame clones and leaves some out. The sample records around 100,000 clones, 87% being singletons. The CDR3 runs to 17 residues. The source was peripheral blood, collected on day 0 of MenACWY control vaccination. V is TRBV21-1 and J is TRBJ2-7; the D call of TRBD2 is as the table states it, not checked on the DNA. TRBV21-1 has pseudogene status. This receptor was taken from an adult in good health. The CDR3 spells CASSRRDRPRRDGEQYF. CDR3 nucleotides: TGTGCCAGCAGCAGGCGGGACCGGCCACGTCGAGATGGCGAGCAGTACTTC.